This T cell receptor (beta chain) emerged from a study of blood T cell repertoires in COVID-19. In its sample, this clone was seen once. Measured with immunoSEQ multiplex PCR; TCRdb has only the in-frame clones, and not every one. The repertoire holds about 480,000 clones, 88% seen once, with roughly 12% in the top ten. CDR1 is MRHNA and CDR2 is SNTAGT in the germline V gene. V was pared by 10 bases and J by 5 bases, with 11 bases between. The CDR3 is 11 residues long. Sequencing was carried out using peripheral blood. The chain has TRBV6-4 and TRBJ1-2, with D unclear. The sequence was obtained from a woman aged 50 to 60 with COVID-19, enrolled during active disease. CDR3 bases: TGTGCCACGTTCTCTATGTATGGCTACACCTTC. This sequence encodes CATFSMYGYTF.